Each of the 20 T cell receptor beta chains below was sequenced from the same sample in a study of blood T cell repertoires in COVID-19. Profiled with immunoSEQ multiplex PCR; TCRdb holds only in-frame clones, not every one. This table holds some 76,000 clones, about 90% found once. The sequenced sample consisted of peripheral blood. These receptors came from a man older than 75 in a cohort sampled during active COVID-19.

The chain joins TRBV3-1 (or the pseudogene TRBV3-2) to TRBJ1-5; D remains ambiguous. CDR3 size: 13 residues. Germline CDR1 and CDR2: LGHDT and YNNKEL (reference sequence). V dropped 1 base and J dropped 4 bases, with 5 bases sitting between them. The CDR3 DNA reads as TGTGCCAGCAGCCAAGGAGGGAATCAGCCCCAGCATTTT. Its translation: CASSQGGNQPQHF.

The chain combines TRBV7-8 with TRBJ1-5; 8 positions agree with TRBD1. The CDR3 length is 13 residues. Germline loops: CDR1 SGHVS, CDR2 FQNEAQ. V lost 5 bases, J lost 5 bases, and 2 bases stayed unmatched. The CDR3 loop is CASSPTGDQPQHF. CDR3 nucleotide sequence: TGTGCCAGCAGCCCGACAGGGGATCAGCCCCAGCATTTT. The full variable domain, with the rest looked up from reference TRBV7-8 and TRBJ1-5, is GAGVSQSPRYKVAKRGQDVALRCDPISGHVSLFWYQQALGQGPEFLTYFQNEAQLDKSGLPSDRFFAERPEGSVSTLKIQRTQQEDSAVYLCASSPTGDQPQHFGDGTRLSIL.

In its sample, this clone was seen a few times. The chain links TRBV9 to TRBJ1-2; D gene uncertain. V lost 1 base and J lost 8, with 18 bases in between. Germline CDR1 and CDR2: SGDLS and YYNGEE. The CDR3 has 15 residues. The CDR3 DNA follows: TGTGCCAGCAGCGTATCCGAGGACTCTCGAATGGGCTACACCTTC. This gives the protein CASSVSEDSRMGYTF.

The rearrangement links TRBV5-4 to TRBJ2-5; 12 bases fit TRBD1. The germline CDR1 and CDR2 sequences are SGHNT and YYREEE (reference sequence). The CDR3 has 16 amino acids. The ends lost 0 bases at V and 5 bases at J; junction bases unmatched: 5. CDR3 sequence reads: CASSLGGTGGLETQYF. CDR3 coding DNA: TGTGCCAGCAGCTTGGGTGGGACAGGGGGCTTGGAGACCCAGTACTTC.

V usage is TRBV29-1 and J usage is TRBJ2-7; D gene unclear. The CDR3 contains 13 residues. V dropped 5 bases and J dropped 1 base, with 12 bases sitting between them. CDR1 and CDR2 from the germline V gene are SQVTM and ANQGSEA. CDR3: CSVLGPGSYEQYF. The CDR3 nucleotides read TGCAGCGTTTTGGGCCCAGGATCCTACGAGCAGTACTTC.

The rearrangement joins TRBV2 to TRBJ1-2, with D tentatively TRBD1 (5 bases). The germline gives CDR1 SNHLY, CDR2 FYNNEI. Trimming took 1 base from V and 3 from J, leaving 6 bases between them. CDR3 size: 13 residues. CDR3 bases: TGTGCCAGCAGTGAAGAGGGGTACTATGGCTACACCTTC. It is translated as CASSEEGYYGYTF.

V gene TRBV25-1 combines with J gene TRBJ1-2; D unresolved. Trimming shortened V by 7 bases and J by 6 bases, and 21 bases separated the two germline ends. This CDR3 region has 15 residues. Germline assignment: CDR1 MGHDK and CDR2 SYGVNS. CDR3 sequence reads: CASTYADPGVHGYTF. DNA of the CDR3: TGTGCCAGCACTTACGCCGACCCGGGAGTCCATGGCTACACCTTC.

V gene TRBV7-3 combines with J gene TRBJ1-5, with D tentatively TRBD1 (5 bases). With 5 bases removed from V and 3 bases from J, the gap between germline ends came to 8 bases. The CDR3 totals 13 residues. Germline V gene data show CDR1 as SGHTA and CDR2 as FQGTGA. The CDR3 nucleotides read TGTGCCAGCAGCCTGGACACCAATCAGCCCCAGCATTTT. Translated, it gives CASSLDTNQPQHF.

The rearrangement links TRBV28 to TRBJ1-3; 11 bases match TRBD1. The length of the CDR3 is 18 residues. Per germline, CDR1 MDHEN and CDR2 SYDVKM. Germline trimming cut 2 bases from V and 0 bases from J; bases unmatched to any gene: 6. The DNA for the CDR3 is TGTGCCAGCAGTTTACCCTACGGGACAGGGGGCTCTGGAAACACCATATATTTT. Translation gives CASSLPYGTGGSGNTIYF.

This rearrangement joins TRBV2 to TRBJ2-5, with 7 positions matching TRBD1. J gave up 4 bases and V 5 bases, and 4 bases lay outside the gene matches. Looked up from germline, CDR1 is SNHLY and CDR2 is FYNNEI. This CDR3 is built from 13 residues. The CDR3 DNA reads TGTGCCAGCAGTCCGACAGGGTTAGAGACCCAGTACTTC. Translation gives CASSPTGLETQYF. Filled out from reference TRBV2 and TRBJ2-5, the complete variable domain reads EPEVTQTPSHQVTQMGQEVILRCVPISNHLYFYWYRQILGQKVEFLVSFYNNEISEKSEIFDDQFSVERPDGSNFTLKIRSTKLEDSAMYFCASSPTGLETQYFGPGTRLLVL.

The chain combines TRBV19 with TRBJ1-5; D is uncertain. This CDR3 contains 15 residues. Per germline, CDR1 LNHDA and CDR2 SQIVND (reference sequence). The V gene lost 3 bases and the J gene lost 5 bases, with 14 bases spanning the gap. CDR3 nucleotides: TGTGCCAGTAGTATCGCGGGGTGGGAAGATCAGCCCCAGCATTTT. It translates to CASSIAGWEDQPQHF.

This rearrangement joins TRBV28 to TRBJ2-1; 12 bases map to TRBD2. Germline V gives CDR1 MDHEN, CDR2 SYDVKM. The V segment lost 6 bases and the J segment 7 bases; nucleotides outside the gene matches: 10. The CDR3 spans 16 residues. The CDR3 DNA reads TGTGCCAGCAGGGCTAGCGGGGGGGTATGGGCAAATGAGCAGTTCTTC. Its translation is CASRASGGVWANEQFF.

The rearrangement joins TRBV29-1 to TRBJ1-1; 11 positions match TRBD1. V lost 8 bases to trimming and J lost 0 bases; unmatched junction nucleotides: 8. Germline values: CDR1 SQVTM, CDR2 ANQGSEA. The CDR3 totals 15 residues. Here the CDR3 reads CSIGQGAGMNTEAFF. CDR3 nucleotide sequence: TGCAGCATCGGACAGGGGGCGGGAATGAACACTGAAGCTTTCTTT.

The rearrangement joins TRBV3-1 (or the pseudogene TRBV3-2) to TRBJ2-3; the D is unclear. CDR1 is LGHDT and CDR2 is YNNKEL in the germline V gene (reference sequence). V shed 5 bases and J shed 2 bases, with 11 bases lying between them. This CDR3 has 14 residues. CDR3: CASSYSLATDTQYF. The CDR3 coding sequence is TGTGCCAGCAGCTATAGCTTAGCCACAGATACGCAGTATTTT.

The V gene is TRBV27, the J gene TRBJ2-7; tentative D call: TRBD1 (6 bases). The germline V and J ends were trimmed by 5 bases and 0 bases, with 11 bases remaining between them. CDR1 is MNHEY, CDR2 SMNVEV, per germline (reference sequence). The CDR3 is 14 amino acids. CDR3 residues: CASSAGQSSYEQYF. The CDR3 DNA sequence: TGTGCCAGCAGTGCAGGACAGAGCTCCTACGAGCAGTACTTC.

DNA of the CDR3: TGTGCCAGCAGCTTACCAGGGCGGTCAGGGGCTTTCTTT. This sequence encodes CASSLPGRSGAFF. The chain joins TRBV7-2 to TRBJ1-1; weak D call: TRBD1 (5 bases). The CDR3 has 13 amino acids. Germline V gives CDR1 SGHTA, CDR2 FQGNSA. Trimming removed 2 bases from V and 11 bases from J, with 15 bases in between.

The chain links TRBV18 to TRBJ2-1; a weak D match, TRBD1 (6 bases). Germline CDR1 KGHSH, CDR2 LQKENI. Trimming removed 4 bases at V and 5 bases at J, with 12 bases between. The CDR3 has 14 residues. The CDR3 sequence is CASSLRGLHNEQFF. CDR3 coding DNA: TGTGCCAGCTCACTCAGGGGTCTACACAATGAGCAGTTCTTC.

This clone was seen a few times. This chain connects TRBV6-2 or TRBV6-3 to TRBJ1-5, with D unresolved. Germline V CDR1 and CDR2: MNHEY, SVGEGT. CDR3 size: 17 residues. The ends were cut back, 0 bases at V and 5 bases at J, with 17 bases in the middle. CDR3 DNA sequence: TGTGCCAGCAGTTACTCGATGGCAGGACTCGCGGATCAGCCCCAGCATTTT. This encodes CASSYSMAGLADQPQHF.

The chain combines TRBV15 with TRBJ1-4, with 8 bases identical to TRBD1. There are 15 residues in the CDR3. The germline V gene has CDR1 LNHNV and CDR2 YYDKDF (reference sequence). Trimming took 0 bases from V and 8 from J; bases not matched to a gene: 5. CDR3 sequence reads: CATSRDWAGGEKLFF. DNA of the CDR3: TGTGCCACCAGCAGAGATTGGGCAGGGGGCGAAAAACTGTTTTTT.

V gene TRBV7-8 combines with J gene TRBJ1-2, with unresolved D. CDR3 length equals 9 residues. The germline V and J ends were trimmed by 5 bases and 9 bases, with 4 bases remaining between them. Germline lookup yields CDR1 SGHVS and CDR2 FQNEAQ. CDR3 coding DNA: TGTGCCAGCAGCCCTAGCTACACCTTC. Translating gives CASSPSYTF.